This TCR beta chain appears in the sequencing data of a study of T cells after yellow fever vaccination. TCRdb fed the 5' RACE reads into MiXCR, producing one record per CDR3 protein. The repertoire includes a few hundred thousand distinct CDR3 sequences, roughly 7.2% of them detected once, and approximately 0.84% sits in the top ten. This CDR3 comprises 18 residues. In regard to this clonotype: This may come from a read error, since a much larger clone is one base off.

The chain uses TRBV12-3 or TRBV12-4 and TRBJ2-4, with D possibly called TRBD1 or TRBD2 (5 bases each). The sequences come from CD4+ T cells sorted from PBMCs, collected 15 days after the yellow fever booster vaccination. The TCR was taken from a young man who received the YFV17D yellow fever vaccine. The CDR3 spells CTSSFKASRDVAKNIQYF. DNA for the CDR3: TGTACCAGCAGTTTCAAGGCCAGCAGGGACGTAGCCAAAAACATTCAGTACTTC.